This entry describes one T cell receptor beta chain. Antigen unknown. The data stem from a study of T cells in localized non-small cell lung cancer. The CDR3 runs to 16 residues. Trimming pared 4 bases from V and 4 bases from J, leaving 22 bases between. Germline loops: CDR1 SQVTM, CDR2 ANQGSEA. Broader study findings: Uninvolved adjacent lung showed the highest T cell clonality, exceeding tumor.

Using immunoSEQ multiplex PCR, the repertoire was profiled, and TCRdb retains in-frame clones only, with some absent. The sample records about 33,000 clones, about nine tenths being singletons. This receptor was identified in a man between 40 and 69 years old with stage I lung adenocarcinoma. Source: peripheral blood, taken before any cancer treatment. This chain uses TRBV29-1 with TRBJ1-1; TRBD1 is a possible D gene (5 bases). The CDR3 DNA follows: TGCAGCGTTGCCCCCCCCGGGGCGCTTATACTCACTGAAGCTTTCTTT. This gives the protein CSVAPPGALILTEAFF.